This T cell receptor (beta chain) was documented in a study of response to subunit inactivated influenza vaccine. Study-wide results and limits: Each seasonal influenza vaccination, the authors suggested, recruits few new T cells.

TCRdb redid the calling of the RT-PCR reads with MiXCR, one entry per CDR3 protein. The sample has hundreds of thousands of distinct CDR3 sequences; 10% to 15% are singletons. With regard to this clonotype: Its antigen is undetermined.

With V trimmed by 4 bases and J by 13 bases, 11 bases remained unmatched. CDR1 and CDR2 from the germline V gene are SGHDT and YYEEEE. The length of the CDR3 is 14 residues. The specimen comprised PBMCs from blood, sampled about 40 days after vaccination. This TCR was sampled from a man aged 45-65 years who received an inactivated influenza vaccine. This chain joins TRBV5-6 and TRBJ1-6; TRBD1 agrees at 7 bases. In DNA form, the CDR3 reads TGTGCCAGCAGCACATTCCGGACAGGACAGCCCCTCCACTTT. Translating it yields CASSTFRTGQPLHF.